These T cell receptor beta chains were read from a single sample in a study of human T cells and chemical hapten exposure. From the RACE reads, TCRdb called clonotypes with MiXCR, one entry per CDR3 protein. The sample has some 90,000 distinct CDR3 sequences, 8.5% seen once. The source was whole blood, collected in connection with sensitization to the hapten diphenylcyclopropenone (DPC). The receptors were gathered from a man aged 40-50 years with alopecia areata. Some clones in this sample may be carry-over from other donors' samples. CDR3s include the opening cysteine and the closing phenylalanine or tryptophan. The D gene is left open where the match is weak. Only some rows state a clone size, as once, few, many or a class for expanded clones.

size	V	D	J	CDR3	DNA
few	TRBV15	-	TRBJ1-5	CATSRGGQLSNQPQHF	TGTGCCACCAGCAGAGGTGGGCAGCTGAGCAATCAGCCCCAGCATTTT
few	TRBV20-1	TRBD2	TRBJ2-4	CSARDTTSGPNRIAKNIQYF	TGCAGTGCTAGAGATACTACTAGCGGACCAAATCGGATAGCCAAAAACATTCAGTACTTC
few	TRBV12-3/TRBV12-4	-	TRBJ2-3	CASSFAGRRTDTQYF	TGTGCCAGCAGTTTCGCGGGCCGGAGAACAGATACGCAGTATTTT
-	TRBV7-6	TRBD1	TRBJ2-3	CASSLAPGTATSTDTQYF	TGTGCCAGCAGCTTAGCGCCTGGGACAGCTACTAGCACAGATACGCAGTATTTT
-	TRBV20-1	TRBD1	TRBJ2-3	CSAIPAQGYSTDTQYF	TGCAGTGCTATACCCGCACAGGGGTATTCCACAGATACGCAGTATTTT
-	TRBV7-2	-	TRBJ2-7	CASSLQSYEQYF	TGTGCCAGCAGCCTTCAGTCCTACGAGCAGTACTTC
few	TRBV27	TRBD2	TRBJ2-1	CASSFLAGGQGRGEQFF	TGTGCCAGCAGTTTCCTAGCGGGAGGGCAGGGGAGGGGTGAGCAGTTCTTC
many	TRBV19	TRBD1	TRBJ1-5	CASTTGAVDQPQHF	TGTGCCAGTACGACAGGGGCTGTGGATCAGCCCCAGCATTTT
many	TRBV5-1	TRBD1	TRBJ1-6	CASTWGQNSPLHF	TGCGCCAGTACTTGGGGACAGAATTCACCCCTCCACTTT
many	TRBV28	-	TRBJ1-2	CASSTGTFNYGYTF	TGTGCCAGCAGTACCGGGACGTTCAACTATGGCTACACCTTC
-	TRBV29-1	TRBD1	TRBJ1-2	CSVSTGNYGYTF	TGCAGCGTTTCGACAGGGAACTATGGCTACACCTTC
-	TRBV19	TRBD2	TRBJ2-3	CASSPRTSGSTDTQYF	TGTGCCAGTAGTCCGAGGACTAGCGGGTCCACAGATACGCAGTATTTT
few	TRBV11-2	-	TRBJ2-4	CASSLGGIAKNIQYF	TGTGCCAGCAGCTTAGGAGGAATAGCCAAAAACATTCAGTACTTC
few	TRBV5-6	-	TRBJ2-7	CASSLDDEQYF	TGTGCCAGCAGCTTGGACGACGAGCAGTACTTC
many	TRBV7-9	TRBD2	TRBJ2-7	CASSLAGDYSYEQYF	TGTGCCAGCAGCTTAGCCGGGGACTACTCCTACGAGCAGTACTTC
few	TRBV7-8	-	TRBJ2-5	CASSLRDRQSTLF	TGTGCCAGCAGCTTACGCGACAGGCAATCTACACTATTC
-	TRBV5-1	TRBD2	TRBJ2-3	CASSLVPSGFSTDTQYF	TGCGCCAGCAGCTTGGTCCCTAGCGGGTTTAGCACAGATACGCAGTATTTT
few	TRBV6-5	TRBD2	TRBJ2-5	CASIIDVRTSAAVEETQYF	TGTGCCAGCATTATAGATGTCAGGACTAGCGCGGCGGTGGAGGAGACCCAGTACTTC
many	TRBV7-2	-	TRBJ1-6	CASSLVGLENSPLHF	TGTGCCAGCAGCTTAGTTGGGTTAGAGAATTCACCCCTCCACTTT
few	TRBV28	-	TRBJ1-1	CASSLVGPEAFF	TGTGCCAGCAGTTTGGTCGGTCCGGAGGCTTTCTTT
-	TRBV6-2/TRBV6-3	-	TRBJ2-3	CATGQSIITDTQYF	TGTGCCACCGGGCAGAGCATAATCACAGATACGCAGTATTTT
-	TRBV28	-	TRBJ2-7	CASSYGPGIYEQYF	TGTGCCAGCAGCTACGGACCCGGTATCTACGAGCAGTACTTC
few	TRBV9	-	TRBJ2-3	CASSPDRIDTQYF	TGTGCCAGCAGCCCAGACAGGATAGATACGCAGTATTTT
many	TRBV6-5	TRBD1	TRBJ1-2	CASSYGKQGTYGYTF	TGTGCCAGCAGTTACGGGAAACAGGGGACCTATGGCTACACCTTC
many	TRBV28	-	TRBJ1-5	CASSQGLPSNQPQHF	TGTGCCAGCAGCCAGGGACTTCCTAGCAATCAGCCCCAGCATTTT
-	TRBV5-5	TRBD1	TRBJ1-5	CASSLGQGANQPQHF	TGTGCCAGCAGCTTGGGGCAGGGGGCCAATCAGCCCCAGCATTTT